This passage covers 19 T cell receptor beta chains from one sample sequenced in a study of regulatory T cells in long-lasting Graves disease. Combining iRepertoire HTBI primers with Arm-PCR of CDR3 regions, the authors built TCR beta libraries. TCRdb analysed the multiplex PCR reads with MiXCR anew, one entry per CDR3 protein. The sample has roughly 220,000 distinct CDR3 sequences; around 19% are singletons. Time point here: newly diagnosed GD, antithyroid drugs for less than 3 months. Extracted PBMC RNA gave rise to the TCR library. The sample here was peripheral blood mononuclear cells (PBMCs), taken at new diagnosis, from a patient treated with antithyroid drugs. The receptor set was obtained from a female donor with Graves disease.

This clonotype was picked up many times. This chain uses TRBV24-1 with TRBJ2-1; D ambiguous. With 3 bases removed from V and 7 bases from J, the gap between germline ends came to 9 bases. This CDR3 region has 13 residues. Germline CDR1 and CDR2: KGHDR and SFDVKD. Here the CDR3 DNA reads TGTGCCACCAGTGATAGTCTTGTTAATGAGCAGTTCTTC. This encodes CATSDSLVNEQFF.

The chain uses TRBV10-2 and TRBJ2-1; D is unclear. Germline V gene data show CDR1 as WSHSY and CDR2 as SAAADI. The CDR3 has 14 amino acids. V lost 0 bases, J lost 8 bases, and 11 bases lay in between. CDR3 sequence: CASSESVRVDEQFF. In nucleotides, the CDR3 is TGCGCCAGCAGTGAGTCGGTCCGGGTGGATGAGCAGTTCTTC.

This clonotype has at least ten counts. The chain employs TRBV28 and TRBJ1-2; 7 nucleotides line up with TRBD1. CDR3 size: 17 residues. Per the germline V gene, CDR1 is MDHEN and CDR2 is SYDVKM. V dropped 6 bases and J dropped 3; count of bases not matched to a gene: 16. The CDR3 is CASSPGGQASIYYGYTF. CDR3 coding DNA: TGTGCCAGCAGCCCAGGGGGTCAGGCCTCAATATACTATGGCTACACCTTC.

This clonotype was detected many times. The chain recombines TRBV7-9 with TRBJ2-7, with D tentatively TRBD2 (5 bases). The germline V gene encodes CDR1 SEHNR and CDR2 FQNEAQ (reference sequence). The CDR3 runs 14 residues. V gave up 5 bases and J gave up 6 bases, with 17 bases separating them. The CDR3 DNA reads as TGTGCCAGCAGCGTTCCGGGTAGCGCCGTCGAGCAGTACTTC. Protein product: CASSVPGSAVEQYF.

This clonotype was seen repeatedly, ten times or more. The chain has TRBV7-2 and TRBJ2-5; 7 positions agree with TRBD2. Trimming removed 1 base from V and 5 bases from J; junction bases left unmatched: 16. CDR1 SGHTA and CDR2 FQGNSA come from the germline V gene. This CDR3 has 18 residues. CDR3 residues: CASSLEYVVGGFGETQYF. The CDR3 nucleotides are TGTGCCAGCAGCTTAGAATATGTCGTCGGGGGGTTTGGGGAGACCCAGTACTTC.

This clonotype has ten or more counts. One end of the junction is discordant with germline, which a read error may explain. The genes are TRBV20-1 and TRBJ1-1; no clear D. The CDR3 has 13 amino acids. Germline V CDR1 and CDR2: DFQATT, SNEGSKA (reference sequence). The CDR3 here is CTTLGEVNTEAFF. In nucleotides, the CDR3 is TGTACAACACTCGGGGAAGTGAACACTGAAGCTTTCTTT.

In its sample, this clonotype was seen many times. CDR3 in DNA: TGTGCCACCAGTGATTCCTATGGCTCGGGGCGAACGAACGAGCAGTACTTC. Its translation is CATSDSYGSGRTNEQYF. The chain has TRBV24-1 and TRBJ2-7; either TRBD1 or TRBD2 may supply D (5 bases each). Germline V gives CDR1 KGHDR, CDR2 SFDVKD. The V and J ends lost 2 bases and 5 bases respectively, with 21 bases between them. The CDR3 is made up of 17 amino acids.

This clonotype appeared many times. The chain recombines TRBV20-1 with TRBJ2-7; 12 bases fit TRBD2. Germline assignment: CDR1 DFQATT and CDR2 SNEGSKA (reference sequence). Losses at the gene ends were 6 bases for V and 5 bases for J; bases not matched to a gene: 14. This CDR3 comprises 16 residues. The CDR3 reads CSAPDPLAGGGNEQYF. The DNA of the CDR3 is TGCAGTGCCCCCGATCCCCTAGCGGGAGGGGGTAACGAGCAGTACTTC.

This clonotype was seen at least ten times. CDR3 protein: CASSPQTGEIRGAFF. The CDR3 DNA sequence: TGTGCCAGCTCACCTCAGACAGGGGAAATCCGAGGAGCTTTCTTT. The rearrangement links TRBV18 to TRBJ1-1; 8 bases map to TRBD1. CDR1 and CDR2 (germline): KGHSH, LQKENI. This CDR3 spans 15 amino acids. V trimming: 3 bases; J trimming: 10 bases; junction bases outside the gene matches: 13.

At least ten counts were recorded for this clonotype. The chain links TRBV20-1 to TRBJ1-2; 9 positions agree with TRBD1. Per the germline V gene, CDR1 is DFQATT and CDR2 is SNEGSKA (reference sequence). The CDR3 has 14 residues. With 0 bases clipped from V and 7 bases from J, the junction kept 6 bases outside the gene matches. The CDR3 is CSARDGDRVGGYTF. The CDR3 DNA follows: TGCAGTGCTAGAGATGGGGACAGGGTTGGTGGCTACACCTTC.

V and J are TRBV20-1 and TRBJ2-7; the match to TRBD2 covers 9 bases. Germline CDR1 DFQATT, CDR2 SNEGSKA (reference sequence). The CDR3 is 15 residues long. J lost 2 bases, V lost 3 bases, and 8 bases had no gene match. The CDR3 DNA reads TGCAGTGCTAGGGCTAGCGGGACCGTTGCCTACGAGCAGTACTTC. As protein: CSARASGTVAYEQYF.

The chain combines TRBV6-2 or TRBV6-3 with TRBJ1-1, with TRBD1 matching over 8 bases. The CDR3 consists of 17 residues. Trimming took 5 bases from V and 4 from J; bases not matched to a gene: 15. CDR1 MNHEY and CDR2 SVGEGT come from the germline V gene. The CDR3 DNA is TGTGCCAGCAGTGAACTGACAGGGGCTTCGAGGGGCACTGAAGCTTTCTTT. Protein product: CASSELTGASRGTEAFF.

The table lists this clonotype with many counts. Its ends do not fully match the called genes, so a read error is possible. The genes are TRBV7-7 and TRBJ2-1, with TRBD2 identical over 9 bases. The CDR3 has 15 amino acids. Germline-derived CDR1 and CDR2 are SSHAT and FNYEAQ (reference sequence). DNA of the CDR3: TGTGCTAGCAGCTTAGGAGTAGCGGGAGTAAATGAGCAGTTCTTC. Protein: CASSLGVAGVNEQFF.

This clonotype was detected only a few times. This may come from a read error, since a much larger clone is one base off. This sequence joins TRBV28 and TRBJ1-4; perhaps TRBD1 as D (5 bases). V dropped 4 bases and J dropped 10 bases, with 19 bases sitting between them. Germline loops: CDR1 MDHEN, CDR2 SYDVKM. The CDR3 is 15 residues long. CDR3 in DNA: TGTGCCAGCAGTTCTCCGGGGGGGGAAGGTGGAAAACTGTTTTTT. The encoded protein is CASSSPGGEGGKLFF.

This clonotype was observed at least ten times. The chain employs TRBV11-2 and TRBJ2-2; a weak D match, TRBD2 (5 bases). The CDR3 covers 15 residues. Germline V gene data show CDR1 as SGHAT and CDR2 as FQNNGV. Trimming removed 0 bases from V and 6 bases from J, with 11 bases in between. Written as DNA, the CDR3 is TGTGCCAGCAGCTTAGATCTCGGAGGTCCCGGGGAGCTGTTTTTT. Protein: CASSLDLGGPGELFF.

As to this clonotype: Because it lacks the conserved phenylalanine or tryptophan at the end, this CDR3 is likely a read error. This rearrangement joins TRBV2 to TRBJ2-6; TRBD1 might be the D (5 bases). CDR3 length: 15 residues. Germline V gives CDR1 SNHLY, CDR2 FYNNEI. V shed 6 bases and J shed 4 bases, with 13 bases lying between them. The chain's CDR3 is CASSREASGANVLTS. In DNA, the CDR3 is TGTGCCAGCAGCAGGGAAGCTTCCGGGGCCAACGTCCTGACTTCC.

This clonotype was observed a few times. The J gene is TRBJ2-3, the V gene TRBV20-1, with unresolved D. V lost 5 bases, J lost 2 bases, and 14 bases lay in between. Germline V gene lookup returns CDR1 DFQATT and CDR2 SNEGSKA (reference sequence). The CDR3 extends over 14 amino acids. Here the CDR3 reads CSALHLFYTDTQYF. As DNA, the CDR3 is TGCAGTGCTTTACACCTGTTCTACACAGATACGCAGTATTTT.

This clonotype was recorded many times. The junction does not match germline at one end; this may be a read error. The rearrangement links TRBV7-9 to TRBJ2-3; 13 nucleotides line up with TRBD2. In germline, CDR1 is SEHNR, CDR2 FQNEAQ (reference sequence). There are 15 residues in the CDR3. CDR3 DNA: TGCGCCAGCAGCCGCGGGACTAGCGGGACGGATACGCAGTATTTT. Translation gives CASSRGTSGTDTQYF.

J is TRBJ1-1 and V is TRBV30, with D maybe TRBD1 (6 bases). The CDR3 is 13 residues long. Germline CDR1 and CDR2: GTSNPN and SVGIG (reference sequence). V was shortened by 0 bases and J by 7 bases, with 12 bases between the two germline ends. The DNA of the CDR3 is TGTGCCTGGAGTGTGCAGGGGCGTGGTGAAGCTTTCTTT. Translating gives CAWSVQGRGEAFF. Supplemented by reference TRBV30 and TRBJ1-1, the full variable domain reads SQTIHQWPATLVQPVGSPLSLECTVEGTSNPNLYWYRQAAGRGLQLLFYSVGIGQISSEVPQNLSASRPQDRQFILSSKKLLLSDSGFYLCAWSVQGRGEAFFGQGTRLTVV.